Below are 10 T cell receptor beta chains sequenced from a single sample in a study of T cell repertoires in cytomegalovirus infection. TCRdb re-derived calls from the reads in MiXCR, one entry per CDR3 protein. In the table there are under 95,000 distinct CDR3 sequences, approximately 46% of which are singletons. Their specific antigens are unknown. The specimen was CD8+ T cells from cultured PBMCs, collected from culture after CMV antigen stimulation. These TCRs come from a human donor in good health (CMV status not recorded). Some clones in this sample may be carry-over from other donors' samples.

The chain combines TRBV28 with TRBJ2-7; D perhaps matches TRBD1 (6 bases). Trimming stripped 2 bases from V and 5 bases from J, with 10 bases between. CDR3 length: 13 residues. Germline CDR1 is MDHEN and CDR2 is SYDVKM. CDR3 in amino acids: CASSLPRGNEQYF. CDR3 in DNA: TGTGCCAGCAGTTTACCCAGGGGCAACGAGCAGTACTTC.

In this sample, this clonotype turned up a few times. The chain joins TRBV5-1 to TRBJ2-2, with no clear D. The V gene's germline CDR1 is SGHRS and CDR2 YFSETQ. This CDR3 contains 16 residues. V lost 0 bases and J lost 4, with 13 bases in between. The CDR3 DNA follows: TGCGCCAGCAGCTTGGCTCGAGTTCCTCTCACCGGGGAGCTGTTTTTT. Amino acids: CASSLARVPLTGELFF.

The rearrangement links TRBV7-9 to TRBJ2-4; the D gene is possibly TRBD1 (5 bases). V gave up 7 bases and J gave up 5 bases, with 12 bases separating them. This CDR3 is 13 amino acids long. CDR1 is SEHNR and CDR2 is FQNEAQ in the germline V gene (reference sequence). The CDR3: CASNKGPENIQYF. CDR3 nucleotides: TGTGCCAGCAACAAGGGGCCGGAAAACATTCAGTACTTC.

The gene calls are TRBV6-2 or TRBV6-3 and TRBJ1-3, with 7 bases aligning to TRBD1. This CDR3 spans 13 amino acids. Germline CDR1 MNHEY, CDR2 SVGEGT. Trimming cost V 9 bases and J 4 bases; bases outside gene matches: 6. CDR3 nucleotides: TGTGCCAGTACCGGGACAGAGGGAAACACCATATATTTT. Its translation: CASTGTEGNTIYF.

This clonotype has a handful of counts. J is TRBJ1-4 and V is TRBV7-2, with D uncertain. The CDR3 has 15 residues. Trimming left V 0 bases short and J 5 bases short, with 10 bases between. Per the germline V gene, CDR1 is SGHTA and CDR2 is FQGNSA. CDR3: CASSLAGRVNEKLFF. CDR3 sequence (DNA): TGTGCCAGCAGCTTAGCTGGCCGAGTGAATGAAAAACTGTTTTTT.

The chain uses TRBV7-4 and TRBJ2-7; weak D call: TRBD1 (6 bases). The ends were cut back, 3 bases at V and 2 bases at J, with 14 bases in the middle. CDR1 SGHVT and CDR2 SQSDAQ come from the germline V gene. The CDR3 is 15 residues long. CDR3 protein: CASSLGAPSAYEQYF. The CDR3 bases are TGTGCCAGCAGCTTGGGGGCGCCCAGCGCCTACGAGCAGTACTTC.

This clonotype turned up a few times. This sequence joins TRBV20-1 and TRBJ1-1, with a tentative D call TRBD1 (5 bases). Germline loops: CDR1 DFQATT, CDR2 SNEGSKA (reference sequence). V gave up 3 bases and J gave up 6 bases, with 17 bases separating them. The CDR3 has 14 amino acids. The CDR3 loop is CSASSFAQGPEAFF. The CDR3 DNA is TGCAGTGCTAGTTCATTCGCCCAGGGCCCTGAAGCTTTCTTT.

The V call is TRBV11-2, the J call TRBJ1-2, with D unclear. The V gene lost 1 base and the J gene lost 5 bases, with 11 bases spanning the gap. The CDR3 covers 14 residues. Germline V gives CDR1 SGHAT, CDR2 FQNNGV. The DNA for the CDR3 is TGTGCCAGCAGCTTAGGGACGGAGTTTTATGGCTACACCTTC. Protein sequence: CASSLGTEFYGYTF.

The rearrangement links TRBV4-1 to TRBJ2-7; 11 nucleotides match TRBD2. The CDR3 is made up of 16 amino acids. The germline V gene encodes CDR1 MGHRA and CDR2 YSYEKL. The V gene end was trimmed by 0 bases and the J gene end by 3 bases; junction bases not matched to a gene: 4. This chain's CDR3 is CASSQEPLAGGYEQYF. As DNA, the CDR3 is TGCGCCAGCAGCCAAGAGCCCCTAGCGGGGGGCTACGAGCAGTACTTC.

This clonotype was seen only a few times. The genes are TRBV12-3 or TRBV12-4 and TRBJ2-7, with D maybe TRBD2 (5 bases). Deletions cut 3 bases from V and 6 bases from J, with 9 bases between. CDR3 length: 12 amino acids. CDR3 residues: CASSFEGSEQYF. The CDR3 DNA follows: TGTGCCAGCAGTTTCGAGGGTTCCGAGCAGTACTTC.